This T cell receptor (beta chain) was observed in a study of regulatory and conventional T cells in breast cancer (dated by TCRdb to about 2015). This clonotype is assessed as medium-sized (0.01 to 0.1%). No antigen is known for it. It has no much larger one-base neighbor in the sample; base qualities were not kept. Library generation was performed with PCR. Sequencing was carried out with an Illumina MiSeq. The public reads were reanalyzed by TCRdb: fastp trimming at Q25, MiXCR alignment, in-frame beta chains only. Rows with a matching CDR3 protein are joined into one entry that keeps the most common DNA and genes. In all, the sample holds about 16,000 distinct CDR3 sequences, and 25% to 40% of those were seen once. The ten largest make up 1.5% to 2% of the sample. Germline trimming amounts to 10 bases on V and 4 bases on J, with 2 as the count of junction bases outside the gene matches. The cysteine opens and the phenylalanine closes a CDR3 of 11 amino acids. Of the read, only the CDR3 DNA is kept; its 33 bases are in frame from base 1. The CDR1 and CDR2 encoded by the germline V gene are MNHEY and SVGEGT.

The V and J genes are TRBV6-2 or TRBV6-3 and TRBJ1-1, and TRBD1 aligns with 8 junction nucleotides. Sequenced material: conventional T cells from blood. The receptor was derived from a female donor in good health. The CDR3 loop reads CAIGQGTEAFF. The DNA is TGTGCCATCGGACAGGGCACTGAAGCTTTCTTT.